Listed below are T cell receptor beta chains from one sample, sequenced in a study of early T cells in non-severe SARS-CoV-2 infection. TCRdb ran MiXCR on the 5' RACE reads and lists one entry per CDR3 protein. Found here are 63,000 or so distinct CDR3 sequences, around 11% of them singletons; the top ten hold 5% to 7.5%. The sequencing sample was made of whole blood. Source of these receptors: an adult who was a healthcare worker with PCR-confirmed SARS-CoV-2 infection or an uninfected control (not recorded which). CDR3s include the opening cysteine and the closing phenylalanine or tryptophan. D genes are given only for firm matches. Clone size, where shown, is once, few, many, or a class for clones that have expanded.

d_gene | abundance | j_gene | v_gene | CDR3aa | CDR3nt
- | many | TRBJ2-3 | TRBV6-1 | CASQPVGASTDTQYF | TGTGCCAGCCAACCCGTGGGCGCTAGCACAGATACGCAGTATTTT
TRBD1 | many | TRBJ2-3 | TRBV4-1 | CASSRDTGGLEDTQYF | TGCGCCAGCAGCCGAGATACAGGGGGCTTGGAAGATACGCAGTATTTT
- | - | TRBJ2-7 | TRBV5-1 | CASSTRNIDEQYF | TGCGCCAGCAGTACCAGGAATATTGACGAGCAGTACTTC
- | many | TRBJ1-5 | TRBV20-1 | CSARQGRDQPQHF | TGCAGTGCTAGACAAGGGAGGGACCAGCCCCAGCATTTT
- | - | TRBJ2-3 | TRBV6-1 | CASSEVYTDTQYF | TGTGCCAGCAGTGAAGTCTACACAGATACGCAGTATTTT
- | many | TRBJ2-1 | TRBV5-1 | CASSPPPDHNEQFF | TGCGCCAGCAGCCCACCCCCCGACCACAATGAGCAGTTCTTC
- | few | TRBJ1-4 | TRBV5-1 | CASSLIGIEEKLFF | TGCGCCAGCAGCTTGATTGGGATAGAGGAAAAACTGTTTTTT
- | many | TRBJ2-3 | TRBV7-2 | CASSLAAMTDTQYF | TGTGCCAGCAGCTTAGCAGCTATGACAGATACGCAGTATTTT
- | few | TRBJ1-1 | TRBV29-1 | CSVEPTGTTEAFF | TGCAGCGTTGAACCGACAGGTACCACTGAAGCTTTCTTT
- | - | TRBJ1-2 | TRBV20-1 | CSARDQTNYGYTF | TGCAGTGCTAGAGATCAAACTAACTATGGCTACACCTTC
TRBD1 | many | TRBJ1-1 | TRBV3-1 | CASSSRPGQGGTEAFF | TGTGCCAGCAGCTCCCGACCGGGACAGGGAGGAACTGAAGCTTTCTTT
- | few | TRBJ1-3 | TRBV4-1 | CASSQDPNTIYF | TGCGCCAGCAGCCAAGATCCCAACACCATATATTTT
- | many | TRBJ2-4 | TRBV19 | CASRDRTLAKNIQYF | TGTGCCAGTAGGGACAGAACTTTAGCCAAAAACATTCAGTACTTC
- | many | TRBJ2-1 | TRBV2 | CASSEVGGPYNEQFF | TGTGCCAGCAGTGAAGTGGGGGGTCCCTACAATGAGCAGTTCTTC
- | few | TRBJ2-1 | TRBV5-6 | CASSHIYSSASSYNEQFF | TGTGCCAGCAGCCATATCTACTCCTCGGCCAGCTCCTACAATGAGCAGTTCTTC
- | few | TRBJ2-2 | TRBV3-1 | CASSQSRPGELFF | TGTGCCAGCAGCCAAAGTAGACCCGGGGAGCTGTTTTTT
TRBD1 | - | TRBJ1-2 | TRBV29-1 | CSVGQVPSYGYTF | TGCAGCGTCGGACAGGTACCGTCATATGGCTACACCTTC
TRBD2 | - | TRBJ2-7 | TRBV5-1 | CASSGSGEVYEQYF | TGCGCCAGCAGCGGGAGCGGGGAAGTCTACGAGCAGTACTTC
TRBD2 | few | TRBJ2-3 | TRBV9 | CASSVGGIGSTDTQYF | TGTGCCAGCAGCGTCGGGGGGATAGGGAGCACAGATACGCAGTATTTT
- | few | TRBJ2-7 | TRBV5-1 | CASSLASGGEQYF | TGCGCCAGCAGCTTAGCCTCCGGGGGCGAGCAGTACTTC
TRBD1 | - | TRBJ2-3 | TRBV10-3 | CAISESRDSNTDTQYF | TGTGCCATCAGTGAGTCTCGGGACAGCAACACAGATACGCAGTATTTT
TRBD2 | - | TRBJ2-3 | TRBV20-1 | CSARTGTSGGRDTQYF | TGCAGTGCTAGGACGGGGACTAGCGGGGGAAGGGATACGCAGTATTTT
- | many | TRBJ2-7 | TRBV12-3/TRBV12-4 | CASSRGSPSYEQYF | TGTGCCAGCAGTAGGGGGTCTCCATCCTACGAGCAGTACTTC
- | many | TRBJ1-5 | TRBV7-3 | CASSSPNQCFGQGNQPQHF | TGTGCCAGCAGCTCACCGAACCAGTGTTTTGGTCAGGGCAATCAGCCCCAGCATTTT
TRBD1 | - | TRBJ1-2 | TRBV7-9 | CASSPYTGTGGGYTF | TGTGCCAGCAGCCCATACACCGGGACAGGAGGAGGCTACACCTTC
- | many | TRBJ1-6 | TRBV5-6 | CASSLGSSNSPLHF | TGTGCCAGCAGCCTGGGATCCTCTAATTCACCCCTCCACTTT
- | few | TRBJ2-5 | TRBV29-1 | CSVIAFPAGRETQYF | TGCAGCGTTATCGCTTTTCCGGCGGGGCGGGAGACCCAGTACTTC
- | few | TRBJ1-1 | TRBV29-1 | CSVGRGIGNTEAFF | TGCAGCGTTGGGAGGGGCATCGGGAACACTGAAGCTTTCTTT
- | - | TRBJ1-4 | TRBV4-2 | CASSQQNEKLFF | TGTGCCAGCAGCCAACAAAATGAAAAACTGTTTTTT
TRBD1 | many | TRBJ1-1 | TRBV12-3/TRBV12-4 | CASSRTGVNTEAFF | TGTGCCAGCAGTCGGACAGGGGTGAACACTGAAGCTTTCTTT
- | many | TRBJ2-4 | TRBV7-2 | CASSSAGTNIQYF | TGTGCCAGCAGCTCCGCCGGGACAAACATTCAGTACTTC
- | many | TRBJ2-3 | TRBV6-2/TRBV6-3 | CASNFRRAGSTDTQYF | TGTGCCAGCAATTTTCGTAGAGCAGGCAGCACAGATACGCAGTATTTT
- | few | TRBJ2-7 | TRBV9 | CASSVQGKNEQYF | TGTGCCAGCAGCGTCCAGGGGAAGAACGAGCAGTACTTC
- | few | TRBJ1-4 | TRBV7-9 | CASSRNRAFNEKLFF | TGTGCCAGCAGCCGAAACAGGGCTTTCAATGAAAAACTGTTTTTT
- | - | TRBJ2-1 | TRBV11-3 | CASSLGISSGNEQFF | TGTGCCAGCAGCTTAGGCATCAGCTCGGGGAATGAGCAGTTCTTC
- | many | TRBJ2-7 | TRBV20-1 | CSARDLGEFPYEQYF | TGCAGTGCTAGAGATCTTGGGGAGTTTCCCTACGAGCAGTACTTC
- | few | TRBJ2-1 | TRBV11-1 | CASSLAPYNEQFF | TGTGCCAGCAGCTTAGCCCCCTACAATGAGCAGTTCTTC